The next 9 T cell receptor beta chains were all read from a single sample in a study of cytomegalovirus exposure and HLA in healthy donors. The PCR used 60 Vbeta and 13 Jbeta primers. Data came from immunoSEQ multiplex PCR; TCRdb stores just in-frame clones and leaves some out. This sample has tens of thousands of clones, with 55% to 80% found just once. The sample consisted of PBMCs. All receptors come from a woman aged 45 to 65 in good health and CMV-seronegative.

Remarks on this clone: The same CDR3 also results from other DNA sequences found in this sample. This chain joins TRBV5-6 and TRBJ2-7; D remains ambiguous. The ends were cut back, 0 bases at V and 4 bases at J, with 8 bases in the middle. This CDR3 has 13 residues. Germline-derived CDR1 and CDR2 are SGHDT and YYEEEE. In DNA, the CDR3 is TGTGCCAGCAGCTTGGGGCAGTCTTACGAGCAGTACTTC. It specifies CASSLGQSYEQYF.

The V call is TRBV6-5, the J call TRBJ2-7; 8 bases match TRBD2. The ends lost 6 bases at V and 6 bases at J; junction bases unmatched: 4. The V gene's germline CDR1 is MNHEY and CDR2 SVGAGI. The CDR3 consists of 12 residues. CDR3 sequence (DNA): TGTGCCAGCAGCGGGAGGGGGGGCGAGCAGTACTTC. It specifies CASSGRGGEQYF.

CDR3 protein: CASSLGGLAGELFF. The CDR3 DNA is TGTGCCAGCAGCTTGGGAGGGCTTGCCGGGGAGCTGTTTTTT. This rearrangement joins TRBV5-6 to TRBJ2-2; tentative D call: TRBD2 (5 bases). Germline V gene sequence: CDR1 SGHDT, CDR2 YYEEEE. V shed 0 bases and J shed 6 bases, with 9 bases lying between them. The CDR3 covers 14 residues.

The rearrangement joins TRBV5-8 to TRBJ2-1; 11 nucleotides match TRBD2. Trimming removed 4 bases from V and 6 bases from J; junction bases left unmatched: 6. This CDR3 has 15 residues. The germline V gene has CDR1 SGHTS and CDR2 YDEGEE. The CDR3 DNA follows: TGTGCCAGCAGCCGCGGACTAGCGGGCCCCAATGAGCAGTTCTTC. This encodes CASSRGLAGPNEQFF.

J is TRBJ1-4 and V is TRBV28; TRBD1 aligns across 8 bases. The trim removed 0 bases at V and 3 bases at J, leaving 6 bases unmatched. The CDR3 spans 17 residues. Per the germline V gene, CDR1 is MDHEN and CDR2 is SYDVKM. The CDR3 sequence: CASSLWGTGGPNEKLFF. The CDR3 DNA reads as TGTGCCAGCAGTTTATGGGGGACAGGAGGCCCTAATGAAAAACTGTTTTTT.

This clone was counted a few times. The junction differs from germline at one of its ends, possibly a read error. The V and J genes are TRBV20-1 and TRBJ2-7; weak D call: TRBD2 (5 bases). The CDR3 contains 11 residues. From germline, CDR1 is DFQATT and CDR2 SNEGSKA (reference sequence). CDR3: CSARDRASTDF. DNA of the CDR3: TGCAGTGCTAGAGATCGGGCTAGCACGGACTTC.

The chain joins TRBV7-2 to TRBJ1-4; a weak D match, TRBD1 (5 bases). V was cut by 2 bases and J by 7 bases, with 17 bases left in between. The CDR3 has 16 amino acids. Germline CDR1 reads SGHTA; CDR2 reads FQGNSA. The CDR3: CASSLFGDGGSEKLFF. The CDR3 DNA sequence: TGTGCCAGCAGCTTATTTGGGGACGGCGGGAGTGAAAAACTGTTTTTT.

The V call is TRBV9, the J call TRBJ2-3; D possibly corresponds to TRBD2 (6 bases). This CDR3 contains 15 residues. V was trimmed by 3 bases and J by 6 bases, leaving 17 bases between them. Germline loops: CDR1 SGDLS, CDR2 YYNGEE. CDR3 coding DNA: TGTGCCAGCAGCGAGTGGCCTCGTGGGGGGGATACGCAGTATTTT. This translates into CASSEWPRGGDTQYF.

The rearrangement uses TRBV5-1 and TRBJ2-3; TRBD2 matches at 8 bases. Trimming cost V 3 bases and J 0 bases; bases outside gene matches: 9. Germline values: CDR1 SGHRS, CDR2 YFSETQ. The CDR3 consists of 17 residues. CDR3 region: CASSSGLLAESTDTQYF. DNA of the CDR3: TGCGCCAGCAGCTCAGGACTACTAGCGGAAAGCACAGATACGCAGTATTTT.